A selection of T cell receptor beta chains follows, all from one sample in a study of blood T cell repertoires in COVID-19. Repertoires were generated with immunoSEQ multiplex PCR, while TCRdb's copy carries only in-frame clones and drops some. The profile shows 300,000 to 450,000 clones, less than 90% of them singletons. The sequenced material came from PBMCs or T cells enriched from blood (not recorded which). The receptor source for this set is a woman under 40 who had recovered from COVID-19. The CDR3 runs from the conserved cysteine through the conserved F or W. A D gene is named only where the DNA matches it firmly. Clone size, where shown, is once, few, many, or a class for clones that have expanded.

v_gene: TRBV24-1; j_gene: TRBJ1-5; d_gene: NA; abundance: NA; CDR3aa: CATSGAGIHQPQHF; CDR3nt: TGTGCCACCAGTGGAGCCGGGATTCATCAGCCCCAGCATTTT
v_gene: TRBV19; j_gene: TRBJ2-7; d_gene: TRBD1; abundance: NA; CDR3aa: CASSKPGGPQEQYF; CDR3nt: TGTGCCAGTAGTAAACCAGGGGGCCCTCAAGAGCAGTACTTC
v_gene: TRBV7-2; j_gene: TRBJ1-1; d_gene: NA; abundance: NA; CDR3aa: CASTLGGYTEAFF; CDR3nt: TGTGCCAGCACCCTTGGGGGGTACACTGAAGCTTTCTTT
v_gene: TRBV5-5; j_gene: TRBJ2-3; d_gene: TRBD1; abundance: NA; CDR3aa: CASRTEQGFPDTQYF; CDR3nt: TGTGCCAGCAGAACTGAACAGGGGTTTCCAGATACGCAGTATTTT
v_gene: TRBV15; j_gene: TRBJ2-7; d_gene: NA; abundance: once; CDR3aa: CATRDSLIHEQYF; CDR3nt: TGTGCCACCAGAGATAGTCTAATCCACGAGCAGTACTTC
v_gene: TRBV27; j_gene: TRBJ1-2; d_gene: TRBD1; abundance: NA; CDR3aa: CASSPDSGTGNGYTF; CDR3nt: TGTGCCAGCAGTCCTGATTCCGGGACAGGGAATGGCTACACCTTC
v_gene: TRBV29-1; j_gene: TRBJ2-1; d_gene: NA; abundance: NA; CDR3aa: CSVTGTYNEQFF; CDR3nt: TGCAGCGTTACTGGTACCTACAATGAGCAGTTCTTC
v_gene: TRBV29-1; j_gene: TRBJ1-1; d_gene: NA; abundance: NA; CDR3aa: CSVAGRVNTEAFF; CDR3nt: TGCAGCGTTGCCGGCAGGGTGAACACTGAAGCTTTCTTT
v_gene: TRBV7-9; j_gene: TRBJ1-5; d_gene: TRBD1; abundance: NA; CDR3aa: CASSLAGGPYQPQHF; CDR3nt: TGTGCCAGCAGCCTCGCAGGGGGGCCTTATCAGCCCCAGCATTTT
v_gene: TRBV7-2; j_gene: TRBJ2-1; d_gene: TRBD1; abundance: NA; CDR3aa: CASSLDGQGAEQFF; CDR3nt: TGTGCCAGCAGCTTAGACGGACAGGGGGCTGAGCAGTTCTTC
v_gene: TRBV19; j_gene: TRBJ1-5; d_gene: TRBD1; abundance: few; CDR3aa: CASTGTGVVNQPQHF; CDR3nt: TGTGCCAGTACTGGGACAGGGGTGGTCAATCAGCCCCAGCATTTT
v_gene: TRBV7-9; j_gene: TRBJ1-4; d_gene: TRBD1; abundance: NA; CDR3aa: CASSQGVANEKLFF; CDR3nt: TGTGCCAGCAGTCAGGGGGTGGCTAATGAAAAACTGTTTTTT
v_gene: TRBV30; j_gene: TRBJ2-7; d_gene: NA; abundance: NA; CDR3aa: CACLTGYEQYF; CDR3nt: TGTGCCTGCCTGACAGGATACGAGCAGTACTTC
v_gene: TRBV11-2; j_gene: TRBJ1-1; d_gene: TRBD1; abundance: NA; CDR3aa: CASSLGTGGTFF; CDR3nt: TGTGCCAGCAGCTTGGGGACAGGGGGAACTTTCTTT
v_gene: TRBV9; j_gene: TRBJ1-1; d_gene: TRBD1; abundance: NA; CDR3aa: CASSAGDREGTEAFF; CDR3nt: TGTGCCAGCAGCGCCGGGGACAGGGAGGGCACTGAAGCTTTCTTT
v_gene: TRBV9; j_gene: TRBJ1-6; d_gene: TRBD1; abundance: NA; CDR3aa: CASAGGINSPLHF; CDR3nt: TGTGCCAGCGCAGGGGGCATCAATTCACCCCTCCACTTT
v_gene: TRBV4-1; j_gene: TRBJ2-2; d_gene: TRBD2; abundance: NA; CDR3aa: CASSHSGGHSGELFF; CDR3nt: TGCGCCAGCAGCCATTCGGGGGGGCATTCCGGGGAGCTGTTTTTT
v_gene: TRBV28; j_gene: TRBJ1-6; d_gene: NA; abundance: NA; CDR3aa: CASSFGGSGSPLHF; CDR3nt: TGTGCCAGCAGTTTTGGGGGGTCCGGGTCACCCCTCCACTTT
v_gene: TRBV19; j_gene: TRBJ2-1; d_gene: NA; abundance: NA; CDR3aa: CASSQGGEQFF; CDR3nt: TGTGCCAGTAGTCAGGGCGGTGAGCAGTTCTTC
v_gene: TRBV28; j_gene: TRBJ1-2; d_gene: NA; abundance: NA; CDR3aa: CASRTGQSYGYTF; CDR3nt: TGTGCCAGCAGGACTGGACAGAGCTATGGCTACACCTTC
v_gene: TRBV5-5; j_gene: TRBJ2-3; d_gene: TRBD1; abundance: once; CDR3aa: CASSLGGAGTDTQYF; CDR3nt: TGTGCCAGCAGCTTAGGGGGCGCAGGCACAGATACGCAGTATTTT
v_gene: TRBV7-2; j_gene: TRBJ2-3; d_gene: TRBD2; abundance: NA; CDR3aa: CASSLASGGLTDTQYF; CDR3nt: TGTGCCAGCAGCTTAGCTAGCGGGGGCCTCACAGATACGCAGTATTTT
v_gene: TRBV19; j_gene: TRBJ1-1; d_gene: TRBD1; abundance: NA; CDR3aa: CASSSRGSINTEAFF; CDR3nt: TGTGCCAGTAGTTCCAGGGGGTCGATTAACACTGAAGCTTTCTTT
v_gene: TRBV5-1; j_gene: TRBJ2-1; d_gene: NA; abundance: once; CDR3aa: CASSLGDFSYNEQFF; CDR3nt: TGCGCCAGCAGCTTGGGTGACTTCTCCTACAATGAGCAGTTCTTC
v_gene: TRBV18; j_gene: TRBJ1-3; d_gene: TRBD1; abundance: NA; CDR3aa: CASGTGVGSSGNTIYF; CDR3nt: TGTGCCAGCGGCACAGGGGTCGGGAGCTCTGGAAACACCATATATTTT
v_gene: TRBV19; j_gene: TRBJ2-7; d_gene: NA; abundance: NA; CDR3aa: CASSIIGGPTYEQYF; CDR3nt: TGTGCCAGTAGTATTATCGGGGGGCCCACCTACGAGCAGTACTTC
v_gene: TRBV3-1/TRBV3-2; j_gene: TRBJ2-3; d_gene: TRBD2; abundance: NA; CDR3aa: CASSQVPGGLPGTDTQYF; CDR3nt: TGTGCCAGCAGCCAAGTTCCGGGGGGGCTCCCGGGCACAGATACGCAGTATTTT
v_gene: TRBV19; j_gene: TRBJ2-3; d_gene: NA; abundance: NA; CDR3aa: CASRTDRADTQYF; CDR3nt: TGTGCCAGTAGGACCGACAGAGCAGATACGCAGTATTTT
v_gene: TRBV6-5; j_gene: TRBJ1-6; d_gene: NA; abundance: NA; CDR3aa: CASSPSGVVNSPLHF; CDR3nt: TGTGCCAGCAGCCCCAGCGGGGTTGTCAATTCACCCCTCCACTTT
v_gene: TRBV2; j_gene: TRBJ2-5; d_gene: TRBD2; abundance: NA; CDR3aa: CASLPGLGFQETQYF; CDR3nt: TGTGCCAGCTTGCCGGGACTAGGGTTCCAAGAGACCCAGTACTTC
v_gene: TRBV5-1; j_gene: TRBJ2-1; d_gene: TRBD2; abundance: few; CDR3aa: CASSLEPSGGAGIYNEQFF; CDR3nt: TGCGCCAGCAGCTTGGAACCTAGCGGGGGTGCCGGAATATACAATGAGCAGTTCTTC
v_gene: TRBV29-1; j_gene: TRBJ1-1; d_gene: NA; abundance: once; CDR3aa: CSVTFHGGNTEAFF; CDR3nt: TGCAGCGTGACCTTCCACGGAGGGAACACTGAAGCTTTCTTT
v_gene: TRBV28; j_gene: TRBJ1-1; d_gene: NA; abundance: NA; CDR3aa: CASRPDRLNTEAFF; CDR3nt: TGTGCCAGCAGGCCGGACAGATTGAACACTGAAGCTTTCTTT
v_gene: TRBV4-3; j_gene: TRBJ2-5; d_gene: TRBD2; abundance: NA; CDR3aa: CASSQGTSGQETQYF; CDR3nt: TGCGCCAGCAGCCAGGGGACTAGCGGTCAAGAGACCCAGTACTTC
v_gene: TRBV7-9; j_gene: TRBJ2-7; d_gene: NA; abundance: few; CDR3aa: CASSDSAQGASYEQYF; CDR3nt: TGTGCCAGCAGCGATAGTGCACAGGGCGCGTCCTACGAGCAGTACTTC
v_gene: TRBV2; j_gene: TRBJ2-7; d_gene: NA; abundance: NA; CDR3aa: CASSEGAMVYEQYF; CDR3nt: TGTGCCAGCAGTGAGGGGGCGATGGTCTACGAGCAGTACTTC
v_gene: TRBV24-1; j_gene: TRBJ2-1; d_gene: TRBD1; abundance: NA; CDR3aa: CATSDYDRANEQFF; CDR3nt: TGTGCCACCAGTGATTATGACAGGGCGAATGAGCAGTTCTTC
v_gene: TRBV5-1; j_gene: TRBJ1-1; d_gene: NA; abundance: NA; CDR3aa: CASSELPEANTEAFF; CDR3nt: TGCGCCAGCAGCGAACTACCGGAGGCGAACACTGAAGCTTTCTTT
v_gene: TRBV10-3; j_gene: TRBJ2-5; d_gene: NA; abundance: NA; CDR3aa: CAISESTRGDETQYF; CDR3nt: TGTGCCATCAGTGAGTCGACCAGGGGGGACGAGACCCAGTACTTC
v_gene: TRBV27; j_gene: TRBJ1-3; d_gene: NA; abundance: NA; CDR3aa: CASSLRRVSGNTIYF; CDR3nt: TGTGCCAGCAGTTTACGTCGTGTCTCTGGAAACACCATATATTTT
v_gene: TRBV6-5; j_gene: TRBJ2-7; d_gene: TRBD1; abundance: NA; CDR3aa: CASGDRTSYEQYF; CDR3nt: TGTGCCAGCGGGGACAGGACCTCCTACGAGCAGTACTTC